Sequencing of this TCR beta chain was carried out in a study of blood T cell repertoires in COVID-19. Study background: Acute and convalescent COVID-19 specimens originated in the United States, Italy and Spain.

The V gene's germline CDR1 is KGHSH and CDR2 LQKENI. V lost 6 bases and J lost 1; bases outside the gene matches: 10. CDR3 size: 16 residues. In the authors' methods: Reference gene primer amplification gave nucleated cell count estimates. Some clones are missing from TCRdb's copy, which holds only in-frame ones; the method was immunoSEQ multiplex PCR. Clonal size and the V and J genes are those of that table, whereas D and trimming came from the DNA. The table includes about 150,000 clones, approximately 85% detected once. The V call is TRBV18, the J call TRBJ1-1; 8 positions match TRBD1. The sequenced sample was peripheral blood. This TCR derives from a man aged 60 to 75 with COVID-19, enrolled during active disease. CDR3 protein: CASSPGQVARNTEAFF. CDR3 sequence (DNA): TGTGCCAGCTCCCCGGGACAGGTTGCCCGGAACACTGAAGCTTTCTTT.